This passage covers 27 T cell receptor beta chains from one sample sequenced in a study of blood T cell repertoires in COVID-19. Repertoires were generated with immunoSEQ multiplex PCR, while TCRdb's copy carries only in-frame clones and drops some. Of 110,000 to 150,000 clones in the sample, 76% were seen once. Sequenced sample: peripheral blood. The receptors were gathered from a man aged 55 to 69 with acute or convalescent COVID-19.

This clone has more than one count but fewer than ten. The rearrangement joins TRBV5-1 to TRBJ2-7, with 9 bases fitting TRBD2. The CDR3 length is 14 residues. Germline lookup yields CDR1 SGHRS and CDR2 YFSETQ. J was trimmed by 4 bases and V by 6 bases; bases with no gene match: 8. The CDR3 region is CASKPGLASYEQYF. The CDR3 coding sequence is TGCGCCAGCAAACCGGGACTAGCCTCGTACGAGCAGTACTTC.

The chain uses TRBV28 and TRBJ2-7; possibly TRBD1 for D (5 bases). V dropped 3 bases and J dropped 0 bases, with 6 bases sitting between them. The germline V gene has CDR1 MDHEN and CDR2 SYDVKM. This CDR3 comprises 13 residues. CDR3 sequence (DNA): TGTGCCAGCAGTTTGGACAACTCCTACGAGCAGTACTTC. It encodes CASSLDNSYEQYF.

The chain links TRBV18 to TRBJ2-7; 7 positions match TRBD1. Germline CDR1 and CDR2: KGHSH and LQKENI. Trimming at V came to 2 bases and at J to 6 bases, leaving 4 bases not matched to a gene. The CDR3 covers 13 residues. The DNA of the CDR3 is TGTGCCAGCTCACCAAGGGACAGCGCCGAGCAGTACTTC. Its translation: CASSPRDSAEQYF.

The V gene is TRBV14, the J gene TRBJ2-3; 8 positions match TRBD1. Germline trimming cut 4 bases from V and 0 bases from J; bases unmatched to any gene: 3. CDR3 size: 15 residues. The germline gives CDR1 SGHDN, CDR2 FVKESK. The CDR3 reads CASSPTGGSTDTQYF. The CDR3 nucleotides read TGTGCCAGCAGCCCAACAGGGGGAAGCACAGATACGCAGTATTTT. Full variable domain (remainder filled in from reference TRBV14 and TRBJ2-3): EAGVTQFPSHSVIEKGQTVTLRCDPISGHDNLYWYRRVMGKEIKFLLHFVKESKQDESGMPNNRFLAERTGGTYSTLKVQPAELEDSGVYFCASSPTGGSTDTQYFGPGTRLTVL.

This clone appeared a single time. The chain uses TRBV19 and TRBJ2-2, with TRBD1 matching 9 bases. The CDR3 length is 17 residues. The V gene's germline CDR1 is LNHDA and CDR2 SQIVND (reference sequence). The trim removed 6 bases at V and 7 bases at J, leaving 15 bases unmatched. The CDR3, as DNA: TGTGCCAGTAGGGCCCTGACAGGGGGTGTTTTCGACGGGGAGCTGTTTTTT. Amino acids: CASRALTGGVFDGELFF. Full variable domain (outside the CDR3, taken from reference TRBV19 and TRBJ2-2): DGGITQSPKYLFRKEGQNVTLSCEQNLNHDAMYWYRQDPGQGLRLIYYSQIVNDFQKGDIAEGYSVSREKKESFPLTVTSAQKNPTAFYLCASRALTGGVFDGELFFGEGSRLTVL.

The chain couples TRBV16 to TRBJ1-1; D not resolved. Germline V lookup: CDR1 KGHSY, CDR2 FQNENV. The length of the CDR3 is 15 residues. Trimming left V 0 bases short and J 1 base short, with 9 bases between. The CDR3: CASSQSRVQNTEAFF. The DNA of the CDR3 is TGTGCCAGCAGCCAATCCCGCGTTCAGAACACTGAAGCTTTCTTT.

The chain uses TRBV25-1 and TRBJ1-2, with TRBD1 matching over 7 bases. The V gene end was trimmed by 2 bases and the J gene end by 3 bases; junction bases not matched to a gene: 0. The length of the CDR3 is 13 residues. Germline CDR1 is MGHDK and CDR2 is SYGVNS. CDR3 coding DNA: TGTGCCAGCAGTGAACAGGGGGACTATGGCTACACCTTC. Protein: CASSEQGDYGYTF.

This chain connects TRBV25-1 to TRBJ1-4; 10 bases fit TRBD1. The CDR3 covers 15 residues. From germline, CDR1 is MGHDK and CDR2 SYGVNS. The V gene end was trimmed by 4 bases and the J gene end by 5 bases; junction bases not matched to a gene: 4. The chain's CDR3 is CASSARTGGNEKLFF. CDR3 nucleotide sequence: TGTGCCAGCAGTGCCCGGACAGGGGGAAATGAAAAACTGTTTTTT.

The chain links TRBV28 to TRBJ1-2, with 9 bases identical to TRBD1. J gave up 6 bases and V 6 bases, and 2 bases lay outside the gene matches. Germline values: CDR1 MDHEN, CDR2 SYDVKM. The CDR3 is made up of 12 amino acids. DNA for the CDR3: TGTGCCAGCAGGAGACAGGGGGATGGCTACACCTTC. Protein: CASRRQGDGYTF.

The chain combines TRBV10-1 with TRBJ2-3; 7 nucleotides match TRBD1. Looked up from germline, CDR1 is WNHNN and CDR2 is SYGVQD (reference sequence). This CDR3 region has 13 residues. J lost 10 bases, V lost 6 bases, and 10 bases had no gene match. The CDR3 nucleotides are TGCGCCAGCAGCGAGATCCTGACAGGGTCGCAGTATTTT. Translated, it gives CASSEILTGSQYF.

The chain joins TRBV7-8 to TRBJ1-2; 9 bases line up with TRBD1. The ends lost 5 bases at V and 4 bases at J; junction bases unmatched: 14. Germline CDR1 reads SGHVS; CDR2 reads FQNEAQ. The CDR3 runs to 17 residues. CDR3 in DNA: TGTGCCAGCAGCCCCTGGGGACAGGGCTCCCAACGCTATGGCTACACCTTC. Its translation: CASSPWGQGSQRYGYTF. Together with reference TRBV7-8 and TRBJ1-2, the CDR3 gives the full variable domain: GAGVSQSPRYKVAKRGQDVALRCDPISGHVSLFWYQQALGQGPEFLTYFQNEAQLDKSGLPSDRFFAERPEGSVSTLKIQRTQQEDSAVYLCASSPWGQGSQRYGYTFGSGTRLTVV.

This chain joins TRBV28 and TRBJ1-1; 7 positions agree with TRBD1. The CDR3 covers 15 residues. V was clipped by 3 bases and J by 4 bases; unmatched bases: 8. Germline V lookup: CDR1 MDHEN, CDR2 SYDVKM. The CDR3 loop reads CASSFSTGVGTEAFF. CDR3 nucleotide sequence: TGTGCCAGCAGTTTTTCCACAGGGGTGGGCACTGAAGCTTTCTTT.

Only one count was recorded for this clone. The chain is built from TRBV6-5 and TRBJ2-7, with 7 bases matching TRBD2. Unmatched junction bases numbered 7, after V lost 5 bases and J lost 6 bases. The CDR3 is 13 amino acids. Germline CDR1 reads MNHEY; CDR2 reads SVGAGI. As DNA, the CDR3 is TGTGCCAGCAGTCGGGACTACTTTTCCGAGCAGTACTTC. This gives the protein CASSRDYFSEQYF.

The V gene is TRBV24-1, the J gene TRBJ2-5; D is uncertain. Germline V gene sequence: CDR1 KGHDR, CDR2 SFDVKD. V gave up 4 bases and J gave up 5 bases, with 19 bases separating them. The CDR3 has 16 residues. CDR3 DNA: TGTGCCACCAGTGACCCAGCCGGGTCCCACAAGGAGACCCAGTACTTC. Its protein product is CATSDPAGSHKETQYF.

J is TRBJ1-1 and V is TRBV18; D is ambiguous. CDR1 KGHSH and CDR2 LQKENI come from the germline V gene. V was shortened by 6 bases and J by 7 bases, with 24 bases between the two germline ends. The CDR3 is made up of 16 amino acids. Here the CDR3 reads CASSLSMGGLMDEAFF. The CDR3 nucleotides are TGTGCCAGCTCGCTTAGTATGGGAGGCCTCATGGATGAAGCTTTCTTT.

The chain uses TRBV19 and TRBJ2-7; possible D gene TRBD1, 6 bases. Germline loops: CDR1 LNHDA, CDR2 SQIVND (reference sequence). Between the trimmed V and J ends, which lost 5 bases and 1 base, there was a span of 9 bases. The CDR3 spans 13 residues. Here the CDR3 reads CASSLGHSYEQYF. The CDR3 nucleotides are TGTGCCAGTAGTTTGGGACATTCCTACGAGCAGTACTTC.

The genes are TRBV5-1 and TRBJ2-6, with a weak D call TRBD1 (6 bases). V dropped 2 bases and J dropped 2 bases, with 11 bases sitting between them. In germline, CDR1 is SGHRS, CDR2 YFSETQ. The CDR3 runs 16 residues. The CDR3 sequence: CASSLQGAPGANVLTF. CDR3 bases: TGCGCCAGCAGCTTACAGGGTGCACCTGGGGCCAACGTCCTGACTTTC.

The DNA for the CDR3 is TGTGCCATCAGTCAGGGAGGTTCACCCCTCCACTTT. Translated, it gives CAISQGGSPLHF. The chain employs TRBV10-3 and TRBJ1-6, with a possible D match to TRBD1 (5 bases). V was trimmed by 5 bases and J by 9 bases, leaving 8 bases between them. This CDR3 spans 12 amino acids. Per the germline V gene, CDR1 is ENHRY and CDR2 is SYGVKD.

The chain links TRBV15 to TRBJ2-7; 8 bases agree with TRBD1. The CDR3 runs to 14 residues. Germline V gene lookup returns CDR1 LNHNV and CDR2 YYDKDF (reference sequence). The J segment lost 9 bases and the V segment lost 3 bases, leaving 10 bases of the junction unmatched. CDR3 loop: CATSRPGQEAGQYF. CDR3 nucleotide sequence: TGTGCCACCAGCAGGCCGGGACAGGAGGCTGGGCAGTACTTC.

This chain uses TRBV6-5 with TRBJ2-4, with a possible D match to TRBD2 (6 bases). Trimming cost V 7 bases and J 5 bases, with 12 bases left between them. Germline-derived CDR1 and CDR2 are MNHEY and SVGAGI. The CDR3 contains 13 residues. This CDR3 is CASNRGTQNIQYF. The DNA for the CDR3 is TGTGCCAGCAATCGGGGGACCCAAAACATTCAGTACTTC.

This clone occurred once. The rearrangement links TRBV21-1 to TRBJ2-7; TRBD2, the D gene given by the table, was not confirmed from the DNA. TRBV21-1 is labeled a pseudogene. This CDR3 has 15 residues. The CDR3 nucleotides are TGTGCCAGCAGCACTCCACTAGCGGGAGCCTACGAGCAGTACTTC. This encodes CASSTPLAGAYEQYF.

In its sample, this clone was seen once. This chain joins TRBV9 and TRBJ2-2; the D gene is possibly TRBD1 (5 bases). Germline CDR1 and CDR2: SGDLS and YYNGEE. With 4 bases removed from V and 1 base from J, the gap between germline ends came to 14 bases. The CDR3 runs 16 residues. The CDR3 sequence is CASSPPLQGNTGELFF. The CDR3 DNA sequence: TGTGCCAGCAGCCCGCCGCTCCAGGGGAACACCGGGGAGCTGTTTTTT.

The V and J genes are TRBV30 and TRBJ1-1; possibly TRBD1 for D (6 bases). Trimming shortened V by 4 bases and J by 4 bases, and 13 bases separated the two germline ends. The CDR3 runs 13 residues. Germline V gene data show CDR1 as GTSNPN and CDR2 as SVGIG (reference sequence). In DNA form, the CDR3 reads TGTGCCTGGAATCGGAAAGGGGGCACTGAAGCTTTCTTT. Translation gives CAWNRKGGTEAFF.

The chain is built from TRBV7-6 and TRBJ2-7, with D perhaps matching TRBD1 (6 bases). This CDR3 is built from 16 residues. Trimming stripped 1 base from V and 0 bases from J, with 13 bases between. CDR1 and CDR2 from the germline V gene are SGHVS and FNYEAQ. The CDR3 here is CASSLGTGSLSYEQYF. CDR3 nucleotides: TGTGCCAGCAGCTTAGGAACAGGGAGCCTCTCCTACGAGCAGTACTTC.

This chain connects TRBV29-1 to TRBJ2-1; D may be TRBD1 (5 bases). The germline CDR1 and CDR2 sequences are SQVTM and ANQGSEA. This CDR3 contains 14 residues. Trimming took off 5 bases at V and 1 base at J, with 12 bases between the two ends. CDR3 in amino acids: CSVPTGDSYNEQFF. CDR3 DNA sequence: TGCAGCGTTCCTACAGGAGATTCCTACAATGAGCAGTTCTTC.

The chain couples TRBV7-9 to TRBJ2-7; 9 bases map to TRBD2. Germline CDR1 and CDR2: SEHNR and FQNEAQ (reference sequence). CDR3 length: 13 amino acids. Trimming at V came to 7 bases and at J to 5 bases, leaving 6 bases not matched to a gene. Here the CDR3 reads CASNPSGNHEQYF. The CDR3 DNA is TGTGCCAGCAACCCTAGCGGGAACCACGAGCAGTACTTC.

The V and J genes are TRBV28 and TRBJ2-1, with TRBD2 identical over 11 bases. Germline V gene data show CDR1 as MDHEN and CDR2 as SYDVKM. The CDR3 loop spans 19 amino acids. J was trimmed by 2 bases and V by 4 bases; bases with no gene match: 13. The CDR3 loop reads CASSSPGTSGRGAYNEQFF. The CDR3 nucleotides read TGTGCCAGCAGTTCGCCGGGAACTAGCGGGAGAGGGGCCTACAATGAGCAGTTCTTC.